This passage covers 7 T cell receptor beta chains from one sample sequenced in a study of control samples from healthy donors and cancer patients. Clones were read by immunoSEQ multiplex PCR, and TCRdb kept only the in-frame ones, dropping some. The sample includes 55,000 to 90,000 clones, about 80% of them seen just once. The source material was blood. Receptor source: a man aged 50-60 years in good health.

The chain employs TRBV7-6 and TRBJ1-2, with TRBD1 matching 7 bases. V lost 2 bases, J lost 8 bases, and 17 bases stayed unmatched. The CDR3 has 17 amino acids. The V gene's germline CDR1 is SGHVS and CDR2 FNYEAQ. The CDR3 here is CASSLTVGLTGYDGYTF. CDR3 nucleotide sequence: TGTGCCAGCAGCTTAACCGTAGGGTTGACAGGGTACGACGGCTACACCTTC.

CDR3 sequence (DNA): TGTGCCAGCAGTCCAGAATCAACTAATGAAAAACTGTTTTTT. As protein: CASSPESTNEKLFF. This chain joins TRBV28 and TRBJ1-4, with D hard to call. The CDR3 has 14 residues. Trimming pared 5 bases from V and 0 bases from J, leaving 7 bases between. Germline CDR1 MDHEN, CDR2 SYDVKM.

The chain combines TRBV7-6 with TRBJ2-6; TRBD1 agrees at 7 bases. V dropped 1 base and J dropped 1; count of bases not matched to a gene: 4. The CDR3 runs to 17 residues. CDR1 and CDR2 (germline): SGHVS, FNYEAQ. CDR3 sequence: CASSLEGTASGANVLTF. Written as DNA, the CDR3 is TGTGCCAGCAGCTTAGAGGGGACAGCTTCTGGGGCCAACGTCCTGACTTTC.

The gene calls are TRBV19 and TRBJ2-3; 8 bases match TRBD2. Germline CDR1 and CDR2: LNHDA and SQIVND (reference sequence). CDR3 size: 15 residues. The trim removed 1 base at V and 2 bases at J, leaving 2 bases unmatched. The CDR3 DNA sequence: TGTGCCAGTAGTATAGCGGGGGGGTACACAGATACGCAGTATTTT. Its protein is CASSIAGGYTDTQYF.

The sample holds one count of this clone. The rearrangement links TRBV5-1 to TRBJ1-1, with D perhaps matching TRBD1 (5 bases). The ends were cut back, 2 bases at V and 1 base at J, with 6 bases in the middle. The CDR3 has 13 amino acids. Germline assignment: CDR1 SGHRS and CDR2 YFSETQ. The CDR3 DNA follows: TGCGCCAGCAGCTTCCAGGGGAACACTGAAGCTTTCTTT. It translates to CASSFQGNTEAFF.

This sequence joins TRBV6-5 and TRBJ1-2; TRBD1 might be the D (5 bases). Germline CDR1 and CDR2: MNHEY and SVGAGI. The CDR3 sequence is 15 residues long. The germline V and J ends were trimmed by 9 bases and 2 bases, with 19 bases remaining between them. The CDR3 spells CASKPTGLPNYGYTF. In nucleotides, the CDR3 is TGTGCCAGTAAACCTACAGGCTTGCCGAACTATGGCTACACCTTC.

The CDR3: CASSEALWKTNTEAFF. CDR3 DNA sequence: TGTGCCAGCAGTGAAGCTCTTTGGAAGACGAACACTGAAGCTTTCTTT. The chain employs TRBV6-1 and TRBJ1-1; D is unclear. The V gene's germline CDR1 is MNHNS and CDR2 SASEGT. This CDR3 has 16 amino acids. Trimming removed 0 bases from V and 1 base from J, with 12 bases in between.